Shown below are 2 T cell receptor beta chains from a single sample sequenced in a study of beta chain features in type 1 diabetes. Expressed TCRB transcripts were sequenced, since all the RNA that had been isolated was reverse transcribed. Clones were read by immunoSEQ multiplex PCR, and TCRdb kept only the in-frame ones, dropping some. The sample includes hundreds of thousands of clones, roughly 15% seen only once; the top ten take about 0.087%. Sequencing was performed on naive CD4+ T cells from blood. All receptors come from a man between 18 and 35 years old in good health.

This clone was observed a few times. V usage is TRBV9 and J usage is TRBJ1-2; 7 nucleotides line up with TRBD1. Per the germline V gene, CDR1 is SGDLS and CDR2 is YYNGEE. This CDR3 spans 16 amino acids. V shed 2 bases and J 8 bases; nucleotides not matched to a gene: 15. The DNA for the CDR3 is TGTGCCAGCAGCGTGCAGGGGGGGAGCCCCTTCGGAGGCTACACCTTC. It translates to CASSVQGGSPFGGYTF. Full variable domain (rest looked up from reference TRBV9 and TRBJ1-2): DSGVTQTPKHLITATGQRVTLRCSPRSGDLSVYWYQQSLDQGLQFLIQYYNGEERAKGNILERFSAQQFPDLHSELNLSSLELGDSALYFCASSVQGGSPFGGYTFGSGTRLTVV.

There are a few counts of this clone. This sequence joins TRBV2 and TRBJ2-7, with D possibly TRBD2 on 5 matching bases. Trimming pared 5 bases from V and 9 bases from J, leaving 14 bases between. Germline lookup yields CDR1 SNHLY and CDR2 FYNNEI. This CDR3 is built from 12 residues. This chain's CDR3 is CASSPTPGMQYF. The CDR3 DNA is TGTGCCAGCAGTCCGACCCCGGGGATGCAGTACTTC.